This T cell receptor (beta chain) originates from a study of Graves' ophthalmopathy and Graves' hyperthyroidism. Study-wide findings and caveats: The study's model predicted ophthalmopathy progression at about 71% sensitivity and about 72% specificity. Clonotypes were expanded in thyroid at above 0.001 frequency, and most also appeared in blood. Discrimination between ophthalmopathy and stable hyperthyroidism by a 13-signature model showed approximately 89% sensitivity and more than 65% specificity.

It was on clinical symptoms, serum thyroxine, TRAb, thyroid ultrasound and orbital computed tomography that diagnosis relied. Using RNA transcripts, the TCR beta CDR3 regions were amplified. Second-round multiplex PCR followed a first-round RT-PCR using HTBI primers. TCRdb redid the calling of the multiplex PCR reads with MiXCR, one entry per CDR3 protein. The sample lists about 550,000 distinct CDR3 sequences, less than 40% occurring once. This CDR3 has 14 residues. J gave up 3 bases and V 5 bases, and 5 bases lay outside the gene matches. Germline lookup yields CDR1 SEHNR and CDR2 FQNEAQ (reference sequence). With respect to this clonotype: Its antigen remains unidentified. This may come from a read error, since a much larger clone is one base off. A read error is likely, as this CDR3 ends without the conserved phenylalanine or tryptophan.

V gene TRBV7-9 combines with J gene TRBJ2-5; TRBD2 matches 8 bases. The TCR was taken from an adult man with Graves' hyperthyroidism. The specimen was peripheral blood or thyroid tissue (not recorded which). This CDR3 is CASSPLGREETQYI. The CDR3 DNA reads TGTGCCAGCAGCCCTCTCGGGAGGGAAGAGACCCAGTACATC.